A single sample gave rise to the 5 T cell receptor beta chains below, sequenced in a study of follicular helper T cells after annual influenza vaccination. Time point defined: 2015-2016 season, pre-vaccination. Assay: immunoSEQ multiplex PCR; the TCRdb copy retains only in-frame clones and omits some. The repertoire holds some 12,000 clones, with around 80% as singletons. Sequenced material: CXCR5+ CD38- circulating T follicular helper cells from blood, taken on the day of influenza vaccination. Subset of the sample: circulating Tfh, non-naive CD4+CXCR5+PD-1+ (ICOS+CD38+ or ICOS-CD38-). The source is an adult who received the influenza vaccine.

This sequence joins TRBV28 and TRBJ2-7; 9 bases fit TRBD2. With V trimmed by 9 bases and J by 4 bases, 10 bases remained unmatched. This CDR3 contains 14 residues. CDR1 is MDHEN and CDR2 is SYDVKM in the germline V gene. The CDR3 DNA reads as TGTGCCAGTAGGCGAGCGGGGGGTTCTTACGAGCAGTACTTC. It is translated as CASRRAGGSYEQYF. Based on the CDR3 plus reference TRBV28 and TRBJ2-7, the full variable domain is DVKVTQSSRYLVKRTGEKVFLECVQDMDHENMFWYRQDPGLGLRLIYFSYDVKMKEKGDIPEGYSVSREKKERFSLILESASTNQTSMYLCASRRAGGSYEQYFGPGTRLTVT.

V gene TRBV6-5 combines with J gene TRBJ1-6, with 7 positions matching TRBD1. The J segment lost 10 bases and the V segment lost 5 bases, leaving 8 bases of the junction unmatched. This CDR3 contains 14 residues. Germline loops: CDR1 MNHEY, CDR2 SVGAGI. For the CDR3, the DNA is TGTGCCAGCAGTCTCGGGACAGCGGGGTCACCCCTCCACTTT. It is translated as CASSLGTAGSPLHF.

The chain has TRBV4-2 and TRBJ1-6; 10 bases align to TRBD1. The CDR3 extends over 16 amino acids. V lost 0 bases to trimming and J lost 9 bases; unmatched junction nucleotides: 5. Germline CDR1 and CDR2: LGHNA and YNFKEQ. This chain's CDR3 is CASSQDLGQGTSPLHF. The CDR3 coding sequence is TGTGCCAGCAGCCAAGATTTGGGACAGGGGACTTCACCCCTCCACTTT.

The genes are TRBV6-1 and TRBJ1-2; the D gene is possibly TRBD1 (5 bases). The CDR3 runs to 15 residues. Deletions cut 4 bases from V and 0 bases from J, with 12 bases between. Germline V lookup: CDR1 MNHNS, CDR2 SASEGT. Here the CDR3 reads CASSVVSTANYGYTF. CDR3 bases: TGTGCCAGCAGTGTGGTGTCGACAGCTAACTATGGCTACACCTTC.

The chain uses TRBV18 and TRBJ2-1; TRBD2 is a possible D gene (5 bases). The CDR3 is 16 amino acids. Germline V gene lookup returns CDR1 KGHSH and CDR2 LQKENI. Trimming removed 6 bases from V and 8 bases from J, with 23 bases in between. CDR3 residues: CASSQGSRGFGHEQFF. The CDR3 bases are TGTGCCAGCTCCCAAGGCTCGAGAGGGTTCGGACATGAGCAGTTCTTC.